The 2 T cell receptor beta chains in this list originate from one sample, sequenced in a study of OX40 agonist ivuxolimab in advanced cancers. Only in-frame clones appear in the TCRdb table, and some are missing; sequencing was by immunoSEQ multiplex PCR. The data contain more than 60,000 clones, 75% to 90% of them singletons. The material sequenced was CD4+ or CD8+ T cells sorted from blood, taken in a trial of the OX40 agonist ivuxolimab. These TCRs come from an adult with an advanced solid tumor such as melanoma, head and neck, liver or kidney cancer.

This chain joins TRBV6-5 and TRBJ2-5; 7 nucleotides agree with TRBD1. The CDR3 has 16 residues. With V trimmed by 0 bases and J by 2 bases, 6 bases remained unmatched. Germline CDR1 is MNHEY and CDR2 is SVGAGI. As DNA, the CDR3 is TGTGCCAGCAGTTACTCCCCCTGGACAGGTCAAGAGACCCAGTACTTC. Its translation is CASSYSPWTGQETQYF.

The J gene is TRBJ1-4, the V gene TRBV5-1, with 8 positions matching TRBD1. The CDR3 has 16 residues. Trimming removed 2 bases from V and 4 bases from J; junction bases left unmatched: 7. Germline CDR1 SGHRS, CDR2 YFSETQ. CDR3: CASSLSLQGGNEKLFF. In nucleotides, the CDR3 is TGCGCCAGCAGCTTATCTTTACAGGGGGGTAATGAAAAACTGTTTTTT.